This note documents a single T cell receptor (beta chain) sequence. What it binds is not known. The CDR3 length is 14 residues. Germline V lookup: CDR1 MNHNS, CDR2 SASEGT. V was pared by 7 bases and J by 1 base, with 10 bases between. This specimen belongs to a study of OX40 agonist ivuxolimab in advanced cancers. Overall study findings and caveats: In the 0.1-3.0 mg/kg groups, partial responders showed among the lowest expansion. Undetermined was the antigen specificity of the expanded peripheral T cells.

Repertoires were generated with immunoSEQ multiplex PCR, while TCRdb's copy carries only in-frame clones and drops some. The repertoire holds over 85,000 clones, with around nine tenths as singletons. This chain joins TRBV6-1 and TRBJ2-2; D uncertain. This receptor was taken from an adult with an advanced solid tumor such as melanoma, head and neck, liver or kidney cancer. The sample was CD4+ or CD8+ T cells sorted from blood, taken in a trial of the OX40 agonist ivuxolimab. CDR3 bases: TGTGCCAGCATTAAATACCGGAACACCGGGGAGCTGTTTTTT. Its translation: CASIKYRNTGELFF.